Reported below is one TCR beta chain. The time point denotes: baseline, week 1 (first vaccination visit). The treatment: pre-vaccination baseline after standard-of-care therapy. The data were produced by immunoSEQ multiplex PCR, yet TCRdb's version contains in-frame clones alone and is incomplete. Of over 55,000 clones in the sample, around 82% were seen once. These data are taken from a study of a mutant IDH1 vaccine in newly diagnosed glioma. Germline-derived CDR1 and CDR2 are SGHNT and YYREEE (reference sequence). The CDR3 covers 15 residues. The J segment lost 5 bases and the V segment lost 5 bases, leaving 5 bases of the junction unmatched.

Sequenced material: peripheral blood mononuclear cells (PBMCs), taken from a glioma patient treated with radiotherapy, temozolomide or both. The sequence was obtained from a woman younger than 30 with glioma. Some clones in this sample may be carry-over from other donors' samples. J is TRBJ2-2 and V is TRBV5-4; 11 bases align to TRBD2. Here the CDR3 DNA reads TGTGCCAGCAGTTCAAGGACTAGCGGGACCGGGGAGCTGTTTTTT. Its translation: CASSSRTSGTGELFF.